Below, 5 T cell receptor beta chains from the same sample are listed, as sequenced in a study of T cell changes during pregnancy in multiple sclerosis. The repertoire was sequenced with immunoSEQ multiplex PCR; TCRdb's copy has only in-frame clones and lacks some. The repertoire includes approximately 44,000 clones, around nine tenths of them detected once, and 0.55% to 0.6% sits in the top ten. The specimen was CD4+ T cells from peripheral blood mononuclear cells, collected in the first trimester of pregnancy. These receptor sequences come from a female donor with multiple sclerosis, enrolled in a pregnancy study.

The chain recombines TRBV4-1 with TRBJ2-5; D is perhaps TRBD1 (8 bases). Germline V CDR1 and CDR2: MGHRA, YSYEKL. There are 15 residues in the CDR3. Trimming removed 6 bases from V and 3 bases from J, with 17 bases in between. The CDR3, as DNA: TGCGCCAGCAGTCTAAGCGGGACAGGAGAAGAGACCCAGTACTTC. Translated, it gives CASSLSGTGEETQYF.

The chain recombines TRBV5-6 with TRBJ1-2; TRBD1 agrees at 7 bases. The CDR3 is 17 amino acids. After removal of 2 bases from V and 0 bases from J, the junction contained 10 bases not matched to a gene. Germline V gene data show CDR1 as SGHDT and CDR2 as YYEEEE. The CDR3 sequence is CASSFRWTGTANYGYTF. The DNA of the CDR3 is TGTGCCAGCAGCTTTAGATGGACAGGAACAGCTAACTATGGCTACACCTTC.

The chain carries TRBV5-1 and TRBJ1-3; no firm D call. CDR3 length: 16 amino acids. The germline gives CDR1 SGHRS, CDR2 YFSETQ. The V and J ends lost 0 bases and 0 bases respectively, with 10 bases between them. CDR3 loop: CASSLVGPTSGNTIYF. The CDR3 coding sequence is TGCGCCAGCAGCTTGGTTGGGCCCACCTCTGGAAACACCATATATTTT.

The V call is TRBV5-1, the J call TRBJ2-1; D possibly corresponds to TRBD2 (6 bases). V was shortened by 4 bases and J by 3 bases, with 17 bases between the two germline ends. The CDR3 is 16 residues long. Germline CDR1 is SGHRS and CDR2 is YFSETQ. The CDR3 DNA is TGCGCCAGCAGCGATCCTTCGCGGGACCTCTACAATGAGCAGTTCTTC. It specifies CASSDPSRDLYNEQFF.

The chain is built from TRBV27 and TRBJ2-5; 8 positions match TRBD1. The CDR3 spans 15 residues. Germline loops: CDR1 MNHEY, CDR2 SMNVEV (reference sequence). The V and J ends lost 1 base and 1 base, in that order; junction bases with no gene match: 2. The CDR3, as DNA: TGTGCCAGCAGTTTATACCAGGGGGCCCAAGAGACCCAGTACTTC. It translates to CASSLYQGAQETQYF.